These 2 T cell receptor beta chains share one sample of origin, sequenced in a study of shared clonotypes between healthy human individuals. Using immunoSEQ multiplex PCR, the repertoire was profiled, and TCRdb retains in-frame clones only, with some absent. In the table there are 950,000 to 1,100,000 clones, about 75% of which are singletons. Sequencing was done on a sample of memory CD4+ T cells sorted from blood. The sample's subset: CD45RA-negative fraction. The receptors originated from a man aged 18 to 29 in good health.

CDR3 DNA sequence: TGCGCCAGCAGTGAGTCGCGGCTAGCGGGAGGGCCAATGTCCGGGGAGCTGTTTTTT. Protein: CASSESRLAGGPMSGELFF. This chain connects TRBV10-1 to TRBJ2-2; 12 bases align to TRBD2. The germline V gene encodes CDR1 WNHNN and CDR2 SYGVQD (reference sequence). The junction had 11 bases not matched to a gene; V was cut back by 0 bases and J by 6 bases. The CDR3 consists of 19 residues.

The chain employs TRBV5-6 and TRBJ2-2; D ambiguous. V lost 2 bases to trimming and J lost 1 base, with 6 bases between them. The germline V gene encodes CDR1 SGHDT and CDR2 YYEEEE. CDR3 length: 14 residues. CDR3 sequence (DNA): TGTGCCAGCAGCTTTCCAGGGAACACCGGGGAGCTGTTTTTT. Protein product: CASSFPGNTGELFF.